A single sample gave rise to the 28 T cell receptor beta chains below, sequenced in a study of T cell repertoires in cytomegalovirus infection. For these receptors, no antigen is known. TCRdb reanalysed the reads using MiXCR and keeps one entry per CDR3 protein. The top ten hold about 81% of the sample, which has approximately 110,000 distinct CDR3 sequences, around 29% seen once. The source was CD8+ T cells from cultured PBMCs, collected from culture after CMV antigen stimulation. Receptors were obtained from a human donor in good health (CMV status not recorded). Some clones in this sample may be carry-over from other donors' samples.

On this clonotype: A junction boundary mismatches the germline segment, possibly from a read error. The chain combines TRBV12-3 or TRBV12-4 with TRBJ1-2; no reliable D call. The length of the CDR3 is 14 residues. CDR3 sequence: CANSLGYGGYGYTF. The CDR3 DNA is TGTGCCAACAGTTTAGGGTACGGCGGATATGGCTACACCTTC.

This clonotype was recorded a few times. The chain combines TRBV2 with TRBJ2-1; D perhaps matches TRBD2 (7 bases). In germline, CDR1 is SNHLY, CDR2 FYNNEI. V lost 4 bases to trimming and J lost 10 bases, with 20 bases between them. This CDR3 has 15 amino acids. DNA of the CDR3: TGTGCCAGCAGTGGGGAGGCGGGGGCGTCATTCGAGCAGTTCTTC. It is translated as CASSGEAGASFEQFF.

This chain links TRBV5-4 with TRBJ2-5; D unclear. CDR3 length: 14 residues. CDR1 is SGHNT, CDR2 YYREEE, per germline (reference sequence). Trimming left V 2 bases short and J 5 bases short, with 13 bases between. CDR3 coding DNA: TGTGCCAGCAGCTTTCAGGATTTCGTTGAGACCCAGTACTTC. Translating gives CASSFQDFVETQYF.

This rearrangement joins TRBV7-8 to TRBJ2-7, with unresolved D. The CDR3 contains 13 residues. V was shortened by 5 bases and J by 6 bases, with 14 bases between the two germline ends. From germline, CDR1 is SGHVS and CDR2 FQNEAQ. Here the CDR3 reads CASSPGAHSEQYF. CDR3 nucleotide sequence: TGTGCCAGCAGCCCCGGCGCCCACAGCGAGCAGTACTTC.

This clonotype was observed a handful of times. The chain is built from TRBV11-2 and TRBJ2-5, with TRBD1 matching 7 bases. CDR1 and CDR2 from the germline V gene are SGHAT and FQNNGV. V trimming: 8 bases; J trimming: 1 base; junction bases outside the gene matches: 7. The CDR3 is 14 residues long. The CDR3 protein is CASAPTGFQETQYF. DNA for the CDR3: TGTGCCAGCGCCCCGACAGGGTTCCAAGAGACCCAGTACTTC.

Only a few counts were recorded for this clonotype. The V and J genes are TRBV7-8 and TRBJ1-2; no definite D call. The CDR3 is made up of 12 amino acids. Looked up from germline, CDR1 is SGHVS and CDR2 is FQNEAQ. Trimming left V 7 bases short and J 4 bases short, with 10 bases between. CDR3 DNA: TGTGCCAGCACCCCTGACCCCTATGGCTACACCTTC. This translates into CASTPDPYGYTF.

The rearrangement links TRBV7-2 to TRBJ1-5; D call uncertain. The length of the CDR3 is 13 residues. Trimming removed 1 base from V and 8 bases from J, with 9 bases in between. The germline V gene has CDR1 SGHTA and CDR2 FQGNSA. CDR3 residues: CASSLGGREPQHF. CDR3 sequence (DNA): TGTGCCAGCAGCTTAGGGGGTCGGGAGCCCCAGCATTTT.

This clonotype appeared a few times. This chain connects TRBV5-1 to TRBJ2-3, with D unresolved. This CDR3 comprises 13 residues. Germline assignment: CDR1 SGHRS and CDR2 YFSETQ. The ends were cut back, 4 bases at V and 4 bases at J, with 10 bases in the middle. The CDR3 loop is CASSRLSSDTQYF. In DNA form, the CDR3 reads TGCGCCAGCAGCCGGTTGTCCTCAGATACGCAGTATTTT.

The chain recombines TRBV15 with TRBJ2-7; D remains unclear. This CDR3 contains 15 residues. V was cut by 0 bases and J by 6 bases, with 15 bases left in between. CDR1 and CDR2 from the germline V gene are LNHNV and YYDKDF (reference sequence). The CDR3 protein is CATSRDNSFRSEQYF. Here the CDR3 DNA reads TGTGCCACCAGCAGAGATAACTCGTTTCGGTCCGAGCAGTACTTC.

The table lists this clonotype with a few counts. The chain couples TRBV6-5 to TRBJ1-1; D possibly corresponds to TRBD1 (5 bases). Per germline, CDR1 MNHEY and CDR2 SVGAGI. Trimming took off 3 bases at V and 4 bases at J, with 12 bases between the two ends. The CDR3 extends over 14 amino acids. CDR3 residues: CASSYSRGGTEAFF. CDR3 nucleotide sequence: TGTGCCAGCAGTTATTCCCGGGGGGGCACTGAAGCTTTCTTT.

The table lists this clonotype with many counts. V is TRBV7-2 and J is TRBJ2-7, with unresolved D. This CDR3 is built from 12 residues. Germline values: CDR1 SGHTA, CDR2 FQGNSA. V lost 8 bases, J lost 0 bases, and 8 bases lay in between. The CDR3 loop is CASLGSSYEQYF. For the CDR3, the DNA is TGTGCCAGCTTGGGTAGCTCCTACGAGCAGTACTTC. The whole variable domain, filled in from reference TRBV7-2 and TRBJ2-7, reads GAGVSQSPSNKVTEKGKDVELRCDPISGHTALYWYRQSLGQGLEFLIYFQGNSAPDKSGLPSDRFSAERTGGSVSTLTIQRTQQEDSAVYLCASLGSSYEQYFGPGTRLTVT.

This clonotype was recorded many times. The rearrangement links TRBV7-9 to TRBJ1-2, with TRBD1 as a possible D gene (6 bases). The CDR3 covers 16 residues. Per the germline V gene, CDR1 is SEHNR and CDR2 is FQNEAQ (reference sequence). V lost 0 bases and J 5 bases, leaving 16 bases between the germline ends. The DNA of the CDR3 is TGTGCCAGCAGCTTAGCGCTCTCGGACAGCCTGTATGGCTACACCTTC. It encodes CASSLALSDSLYGYTF.

V and J are TRBV10-3 and TRBJ2-7; D remains ambiguous. Germline lookup yields CDR1 ENHRY and CDR2 SYGVKD. This CDR3 comprises 11 residues. V shed 8 bases and J shed 2 bases, with 7 bases lying between them. This chain's CDR3 is CAIGEPYEQYF. CDR3 coding DNA: TGTGCCATCGGGGAACCCTACGAGCAGTACTTC.

The chain has TRBV7-8 and TRBJ2-1, with 10 bases identical to TRBD2. The V gene's germline CDR1 is SGHVS and CDR2 FQNEAQ. The V segment lost 1 base and the J segment 2 bases; nucleotides outside the gene matches: 11. This CDR3 is 19 amino acids long. The CDR3 nucleotides read TGTGCCAGCAGCTTAGAGGGGGGGGTAGCGGGGGGCCCCTACAATGAGCAGTTCTTC. Amino acid sequence: CASSLEGGVAGGPYNEQFF.

This clonotype was counted only a few times. V usage is TRBV19 and J usage is TRBJ2-3; D is unresolved. V gave up 5 bases and J gave up 2 bases, with 14 bases separating them. The CDR3 spans 15 residues. Germline V gives CDR1 LNHDA, CDR2 SQIVND (reference sequence). For the CDR3, the DNA is TGTGCCAGTAGTTGGGTCACCGATAACACAGATACGCAGTATTTT. It yields the protein CASSWVTDNTDTQYF.

This sequence joins TRBV5-6 and TRBJ2-7; no firm D call. The CDR3 consists of 13 residues. The ends were cut back, 3 bases at V and 6 bases at J, with 13 bases in the middle. The germline gives CDR1 SGHDT, CDR2 YYEEEE. The CDR3 sequence: CASSWTPSGEQYF. In nucleotides, the CDR3 is TGTGCCAGCAGCTGGACGCCATCGGGCGAGCAGTACTTC. Combining the CDR3 with reference TRBV5-6 and TRBJ2-7 gives the whole variable domain DAGVTQSPTHLIKTRGQQVTLRCSPKSGHDTVSWYQQALGQGPQFIFQYYEEEERQRGNFPDRFSGHQFPNYSSELNVNALLLGDSALYLCASSWTPSGEQYFGPGTRLTVT.

This clonotype has more than one count but fewer than ten. The J gene is TRBJ1-1, the V gene TRBV2; D is ambiguous. Germline CDR1 is SNHLY and CDR2 is FYNNEI. CDR3 length: 12 residues. The V gene lost 6 bases and the J gene lost 11 bases, with 16 bases spanning the gap. The CDR3 spells CASRGSSWMAFF. The DNA for the CDR3 is TGTGCCAGCAGGGGAAGTTCTTGGATGGCTTTCTTT.

This clonotype came up a few times. This sequence joins TRBV4-1 and TRBJ1-5, with D perhaps TRBD1 (6 bases). Trimming shortened V by 0 bases and J by 5 bases, and 11 bases separated the two germline ends. Germline CDR1 and CDR2: MGHRA and YSYEKL. This CDR3 region has 15 residues. The CDR3 region is CASSQDPDSYQPQHF. The CDR3 DNA sequence: TGCGCCAGCAGCCAAGATCCGGACAGTTATCAGCCCCAGCATTTT.

This clonotype was observed at least ten times. The V call is TRBV11-2, the J call TRBJ2-3; possibly TRBD1 or TRBD2 for D (5 bases each). Germline CDR1 reads SGHAT; CDR2 reads FQNNGV. The CDR3 covers 14 residues. Trimming took 1 base from V and 2 from J, leaving 7 bases between them. CDR3 protein: CASSLGGNTDTQYF. CDR3 bases: TGTGCCAGCAGCTTAGGGGGGAACACAGATACGCAGTATTTT.

This chain uses TRBV5-6 with TRBJ1-2; tentative D call: TRBD1 (5 bases). The germline V gene has CDR1 SGHDT and CDR2 YYEEEE. The CDR3 runs to 15 residues. V gave up 6 bases and J gave up 5 bases, with 20 bases separating them. CDR3 nucleotide sequence: TGTGCCAGCATGAGGGCTGGAGGGGCGGAATATGGCTACACCTTC. Its translation is CASMRAGGAEYGYTF.

The table lists this clonotype with a few counts. The chain recombines TRBV5-4 with TRBJ2-1, with D unclear. CDR1 and CDR2 from the germline V gene are SGHNT and YYREEE (reference sequence). Trimming cost V 4 bases and J 0 bases, with 14 bases left between them. The CDR3 loop spans 16 amino acids. This CDR3 reads CASSPFTVSSYNEQFF. DNA of the CDR3: TGTGCCAGCAGCCCCTTCACAGTTAGCTCCTACAATGAGCAGTTCTTC.

The rearrangement links TRBV19 to TRBJ2-3, with 9 bases lining up with TRBD1. This CDR3 has 16 amino acids. The V segment lost 3 bases and the J segment 5 bases; nucleotides outside the gene matches: 9. Germline CDR1 reads LNHDA; CDR2 reads SQIVND (reference sequence). CDR3 loop: CASSIEGQGLLDTQYF. DNA for the CDR3: TGTGCCAGTAGTATCGAGGGACAGGGCTTGTTAGATACGCAGTATTTT.

This clonotype was seen many times. J is TRBJ1-5 and V is TRBV12-3 or TRBV12-4, with D tentatively TRBD1 (5 bases). The CDR3 has 16 residues. V lost 4 bases and J lost 0, with 13 bases in between. In nucleotides, the CDR3 is TGTGCCAGCAGTTCCTGGGGGACTTTTAGCAATCAGCCCCAGCATTTT. This gives the protein CASSSWGTFSNQPQHF.

This clonotype was found a few times. The chain links TRBV5-1 to TRBJ2-5; TRBD1 agrees at 7 bases. Germline V gene sequence: CDR1 SGHRS, CDR2 YFSETQ. The CDR3 loop spans 13 amino acids. V shed 4 bases, J shed 1 base, and the junction held 1 base outside the gene matches. The CDR3 spells CASSGDSQETQYF. The CDR3 DNA is TGCGCCAGCAGCGGGGACAGCCAAGAGACCCAGTACTTC.

The rearrangement uses TRBV12-3 or TRBV12-4 and TRBJ2-2, with no clear D. CDR3 length equals 16 residues. Trimming shortened V by 2 bases and J by 0 bases, and 10 bases separated the two germline ends. The CDR3 is CASSLFVNPNTGELFF. CDR3 coding DNA: TGTGCCAGCAGTTTATTTGTGAATCCGAACACCGGGGAGCTGTTTTTT.

Points on this clonotype: Germline and junction disagree at one end, which may indicate a read error. This chain joins TRBV12-3 or TRBV12-4 and TRBJ2-5; 8 bases fit TRBD1. This CDR3 comprises 14 residues. CDR3 nucleotide sequence: TGTGTCAGCAGCCACAGGGGGGTAGTGGAGACCCAGTACTTC. It yields the protein CVSSHRGVVETQYF.

The chain has TRBV19 and TRBJ2-2, with D perhaps matching TRBD1 or TRBD2 (5 bases each). CDR3 length equals 13 residues. CDR1 is LNHDA and CDR2 is SQIVND in the germline V gene (reference sequence). V was clipped by 6 bases and J by 5 bases, with 10 bases between them. The CDR3 nucleotides are TGTGCCAGTAGAACAGGAGGTACCGGGGAGCTGTTTTTT. Encoded protein: CASRTGGTGELFF.

V gene TRBV27 combines with J gene TRBJ1-2; TRBD1 might be the D (5 bases). Germline V lookup: CDR1 MNHEY, CDR2 SMNVEV (reference sequence). The V end was cut by 1 base, the J end by 7 bases, with 16 bases between. The length of the CDR3 is 15 residues. CDR3 amino acids: CASSLFYGGNGGYTF. The CDR3 DNA sequence: TGTGCCAGCAGTTTATTTTACGGGGGAAACGGTGGCTACACCTTC.